The TCR beta chain under discussion was sequenced for a study of T cell repertoires in cytomegalovirus infection. Study overall: The study used recently identified HLA-C-restricted and well-studied HLA-B-restricted CMV epitopes. Public TCR beta signatures were indicative of both CMV infection and a matching HLA type.

Findings of the study overall: HLA-C-restricted TCR beta clonotypes specific for CMV led the ex vivo response.

TCRdb used MiXCR to reprocess the reads, holding one entry per CDR3 protein. This sample has approximately 83,000 distinct CDR3 sequences, with around 25% found just once. The sample holds a few counts of this clonotype. No antigen is known for it. Trimming took off 6 bases at V and 2 bases at J, with 16 bases between the two ends. The CDR3 is 15 amino acids. The germline V gene encodes CDR1 MNHEY and CDR2 SVGAGI. Sequencing used CD8+ T cells from cultured PBMCs, obtained from culture after CMV antigen stimulation. The source is a human donor in good health (CMV status not recorded). Some clones in this sample may be carry-over from other donors' samples. The gene calls are TRBV6-5 and TRBJ2-5, with D possibly matching TRBD1 (6 bases). CDR3 sequence: CASSRKDSLQETQYF. CDR3 DNA: TGTGCCAGCAGCAGGAAGGACAGCCTACAAGAGACCCAGTACTTC.